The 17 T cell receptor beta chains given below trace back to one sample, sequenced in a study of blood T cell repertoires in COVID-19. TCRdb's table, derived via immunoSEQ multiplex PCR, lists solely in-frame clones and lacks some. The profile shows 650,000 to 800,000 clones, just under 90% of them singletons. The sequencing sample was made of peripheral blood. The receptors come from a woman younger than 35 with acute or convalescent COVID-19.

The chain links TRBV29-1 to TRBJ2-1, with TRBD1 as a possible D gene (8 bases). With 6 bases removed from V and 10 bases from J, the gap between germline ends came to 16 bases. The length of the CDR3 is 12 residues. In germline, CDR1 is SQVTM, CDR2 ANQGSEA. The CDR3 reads CSVLTGEGEQFF. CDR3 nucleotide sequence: TGCAGCGTCTTGACAGGGGAGGGGGAGCAGTTCTTC.

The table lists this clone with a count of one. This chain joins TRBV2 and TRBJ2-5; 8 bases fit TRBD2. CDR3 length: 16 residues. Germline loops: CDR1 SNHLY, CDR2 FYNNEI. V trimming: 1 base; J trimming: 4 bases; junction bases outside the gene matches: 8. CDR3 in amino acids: CASSEGVGLAGETQYF. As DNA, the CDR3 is TGTGCCAGCAGTGAAGGGGTTGGGCTAGCGGGAGAGACCCAGTACTTC.

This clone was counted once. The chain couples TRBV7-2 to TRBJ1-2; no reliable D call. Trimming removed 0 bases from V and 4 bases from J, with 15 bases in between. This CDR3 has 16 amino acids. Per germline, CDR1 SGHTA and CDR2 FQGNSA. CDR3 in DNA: TGTGCCAGCAGCTTAGCAGCGGGAACCCTTGGCTATGGCTACACCTTC. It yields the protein CASSLAAGTLGYGYTF.

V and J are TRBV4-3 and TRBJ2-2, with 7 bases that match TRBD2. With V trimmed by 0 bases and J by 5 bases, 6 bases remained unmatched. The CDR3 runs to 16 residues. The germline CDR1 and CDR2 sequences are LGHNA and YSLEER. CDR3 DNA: TGCGCCAGCAGCCAAGATCGGGCGGGGGTAACCGGGGAGCTGTTTTTT. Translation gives CASSQDRAGVTGELFF.

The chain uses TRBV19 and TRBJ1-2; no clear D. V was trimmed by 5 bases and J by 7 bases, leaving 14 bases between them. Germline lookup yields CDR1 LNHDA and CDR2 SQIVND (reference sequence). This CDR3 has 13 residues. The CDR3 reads CASSPRGDAGYTF. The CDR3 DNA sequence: TGTGCCAGTAGTCCCCGAGGTGATGCTGGCTACACCTTC.

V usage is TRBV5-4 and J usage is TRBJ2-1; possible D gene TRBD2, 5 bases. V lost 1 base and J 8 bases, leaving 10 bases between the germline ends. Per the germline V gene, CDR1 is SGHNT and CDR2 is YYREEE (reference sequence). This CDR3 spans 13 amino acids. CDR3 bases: TGTGCCAGCAGCTTGTCGGGGAGCGATGAGCAGTTCTTC. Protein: CASSLSGSDEQFF.

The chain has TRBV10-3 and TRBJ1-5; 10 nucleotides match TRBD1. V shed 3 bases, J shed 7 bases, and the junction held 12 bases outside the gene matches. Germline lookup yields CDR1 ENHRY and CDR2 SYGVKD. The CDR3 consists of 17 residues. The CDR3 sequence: CAISDRKRDRGGQPQHF. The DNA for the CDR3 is TGTGCCATCAGTGATCGGAAACGGGACAGGGGAGGCCAGCCCCAGCATTTT.

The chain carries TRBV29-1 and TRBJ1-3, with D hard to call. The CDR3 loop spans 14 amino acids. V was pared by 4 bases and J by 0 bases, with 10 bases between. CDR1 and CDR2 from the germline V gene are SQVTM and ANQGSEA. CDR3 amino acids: CSVVIVTSGNTIYF. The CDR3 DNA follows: TGCAGCGTTGTAATAGTCACCTCTGGAAACACCATATATTTT.

The CDR3 loop reads CASSITASSGGPNEQFF. The CDR3 bases are TGTGCCAGTAGTATCACCGCCAGTAGCGGGGGGCCCAATGAGCAGTTCTTC. The chain carries TRBV19 and TRBJ2-1; 10 bases agree with TRBD2. The J segment lost 6 bases and the V segment lost 3 bases, leaving 11 bases of the junction unmatched. CDR3 size: 17 residues. Germline V lookup: CDR1 LNHDA, CDR2 SQIVND (reference sequence).

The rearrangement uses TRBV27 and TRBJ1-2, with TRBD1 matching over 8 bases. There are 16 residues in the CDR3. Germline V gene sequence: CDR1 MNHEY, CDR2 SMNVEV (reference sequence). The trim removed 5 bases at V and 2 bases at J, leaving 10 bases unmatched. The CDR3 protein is CASSPNDRGANYGYTF. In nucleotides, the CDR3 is TGTGCCAGCAGTCCAAACGACAGGGGCGCAAACTATGGCTACACCTTC.

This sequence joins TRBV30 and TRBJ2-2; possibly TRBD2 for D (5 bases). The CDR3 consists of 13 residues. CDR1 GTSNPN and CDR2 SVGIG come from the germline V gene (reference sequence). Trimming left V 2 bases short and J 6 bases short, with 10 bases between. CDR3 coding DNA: TGTGCCTGGAGTCCGCGGGTATCCGGGGAGCTGTTTTTT. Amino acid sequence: CAWSPRVSGELFF.

Written as DNA, the CDR3 is TGTGCCAGCAGCCCAGGACGGAGGGGGCCCTACGAGCAGTACTTC. It codes for CASSPGRRGPYEQYF. The chain combines TRBV13 with TRBJ2-7; possible D gene TRBD1, 7 bases. V lost 5 bases and J lost 2, with 16 bases in between. Germline V gives CDR1 PRHDT, CDR2 FYEKMQ (reference sequence). CDR3 length equals 15 residues.

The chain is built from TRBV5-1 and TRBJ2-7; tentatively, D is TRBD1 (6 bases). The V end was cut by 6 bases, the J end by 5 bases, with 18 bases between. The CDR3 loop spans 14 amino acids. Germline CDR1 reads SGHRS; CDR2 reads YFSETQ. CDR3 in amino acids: CASMPPGALHEQYF. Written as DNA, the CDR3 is TGCGCCAGCATGCCCCCAGGGGCACTACACGAGCAGTACTTC.

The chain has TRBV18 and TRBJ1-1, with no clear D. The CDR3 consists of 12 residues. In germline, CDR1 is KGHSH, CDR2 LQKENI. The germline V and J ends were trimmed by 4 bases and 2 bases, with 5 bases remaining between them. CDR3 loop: CASSLGNTEAFF. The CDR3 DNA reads TGTGCCAGCTCACTCGGTAACACTGAAGCTTTCTTT.

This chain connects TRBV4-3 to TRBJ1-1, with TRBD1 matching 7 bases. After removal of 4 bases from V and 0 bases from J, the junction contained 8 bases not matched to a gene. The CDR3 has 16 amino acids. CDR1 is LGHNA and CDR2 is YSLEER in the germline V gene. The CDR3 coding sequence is TGCGCCAGCAGCCGAGGGGGACAGCTCTTGAACACTGAAGCTTTCTTT. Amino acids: CASSRGGQLLNTEAFF.

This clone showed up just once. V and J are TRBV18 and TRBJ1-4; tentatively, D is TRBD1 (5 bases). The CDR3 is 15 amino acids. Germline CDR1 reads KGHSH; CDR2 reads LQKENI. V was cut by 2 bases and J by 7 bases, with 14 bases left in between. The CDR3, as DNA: TGTGCCAGCTCACCAGGGGGGGAAAGGAGTGAAAAACTGTTTTTT. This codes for CASSPGGERSEKLFF.

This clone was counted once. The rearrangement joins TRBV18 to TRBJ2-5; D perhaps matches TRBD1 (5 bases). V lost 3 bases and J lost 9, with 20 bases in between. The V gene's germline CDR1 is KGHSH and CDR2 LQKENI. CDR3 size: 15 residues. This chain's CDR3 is CASSPGDSDARSQYF. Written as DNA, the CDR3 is TGTGCCAGCTCACCCGGTGACAGCGATGCCCGGTCCCAGTACTTC.